Following are 27 T cell receptor beta chains from one sample sequenced in a study of T-cell memory formation after mild COVID-19. MiXCR was run by TCRdb on the 5' RACE reads, yielding one entry per CDR3 protein. The sample lists roughly 200,000 distinct CDR3 sequences; around 15% were seen once. The specimen sequenced was PBMCs or a T cell subset sorted from them (not recorded which). These receptors were obtained from an adult woman who had mild COVID-19 (a few samples of this study predate the infection). Cell type and time point are not known.

Ten or more counts support this clonotype. The rearrangement joins TRBV6-5 to TRBJ1-2; maybe TRBD1 (6 bases). Germline CDR1 MNHEY, CDR2 SVGAGI. V was shortened by 2 bases and J by 8 bases, with 15 bases between the two germline ends. The CDR3 loop spans 14 amino acids. CDR3 sequence reads: CASSYGPGAEGYTF. CDR3 nucleotide sequence: TGTGCCAGCAGTTACGGCCCGGGGGCGGAAGGCTACACCTTC.

This clonotype was observed a handful of times. CDR3 in DNA: TGTGCCATCAGTGAGCCCACAGGGGCAAGTAATTCACCCCTCCACTTT. Protein sequence: CAISEPTGASNSPLHF. The V call is TRBV10-3, the J call TRBJ1-6, with 7 bases identical to TRBD1. The CDR3 has 16 residues. The germline gives CDR1 ENHRY, CDR2 SYGVKD. The J segment lost 6 bases and the V segment lost 2 bases, leaving 7 bases of the junction unmatched.

The chain uses TRBV5-1 and TRBJ2-2; TRBD1 aligns across 11 bases. Trimming at V came to 4 bases and at J to 2 bases, leaving 7 bases not matched to a gene. Germline values: CDR1 SGHRS, CDR2 YFSETQ. The CDR3 contains 17 residues. CDR3 sequence reads: CASSRFGTGGNTGELFF. DNA for the CDR3: TGCGCCAGCAGCCGATTCGGGACAGGGGGAAACACCGGGGAGCTGTTTTTT.

This clonotype has more than one count but fewer than ten. V and J are TRBV29-1 and TRBJ2-7, with a tentative D call TRBD2 (6 bases). The V end was cut by 3 bases, the J end by 4 bases, with 13 bases between. This CDR3 comprises 13 residues. Germline CDR1 SQVTM, CDR2 ANQGSEA. This CDR3 is CSVDSGTGYEQYF. The CDR3, as DNA: TGCAGCGTTGACTCCGGGACTGGTTACGAGCAGTACTTC.

The chain recombines TRBV20-1 with TRBJ2-7; 7 bases match TRBD2. CDR3 length: 13 residues. Per the germline V gene, CDR1 is DFQATT and CDR2 is SNEGSKA (reference sequence). Trimming removed 6 bases from V and 5 bases from J; junction bases left unmatched: 10. The CDR3 region has the DNA TGCAGTGCAAGTAACCCCCGGGGGGACGAGCAGTACTTC. It codes for CSASNPRGDEQYF.

This clonotype turned up a few times. The chain employs TRBV30 and TRBJ2-5, with D tentatively TRBD2 (5 bases). The V end was cut by 0 bases, the J end by 5 bases, with 16 bases between. This CDR3 contains 15 residues. Germline CDR1 is GTSNPN and CDR2 is SVGIG (reference sequence). DNA for the CDR3: TGTGCCTGGAGTGTAGCTAGCCTGTCTTCCGAGACCCAGTACTTC. It translates to CAWSVASLSSETQYF. The full variable domain, completed using reference TRBV30 and TRBJ2-5, is SQTIHQWPATLVQPVGSPLSLECTVEGTSNPNLYWYRQAAGRGLQLLFYSVGIGQISSEVPQNLSASRPQDRQFILSSKKLLLSDSGFYLCAWSVASLSSETQYFGPGTRLLVL.

This clonotype has just a few counts. The chain links TRBV20-1 to TRBJ1-1, with D unresolved. V shed 4 bases and J shed 5 bases, with 14 bases lying between them. This CDR3 comprises 13 residues. Germline V gene data show CDR1 as DFQATT and CDR2 as SNEGSKA (reference sequence). The DNA for the CDR3 is TGCAGTGCTAATCCCTTACCGGGTACTGAAGCTTTCTTT. Translating gives CSANPLPGTEAFF.

V usage is TRBV20-1 and J usage is TRBJ2-3, with 9 bases lining up with TRBD1. Per the germline V gene, CDR1 is DFQATT and CDR2 is SNEGSKA (reference sequence). The CDR3 length is 14 residues. With V trimmed by 6 bases and J by 1 base, 5 bases remained unmatched. The CDR3 DNA reads TGCAGTGCAAACAGGGGGCTGGGCACAGATACGCAGTATTTT. This sequence encodes CSANRGLGTDTQYF.

The chain uses TRBV7-9 and TRBJ2-2; no clear D gene. V lost 0 bases and J 0 bases, leaving 8 bases between the germline ends. In germline, CDR1 is SEHNR, CDR2 FQNEAQ (reference sequence). This CDR3 has 16 residues. CDR3 loop: CASSLARTANTGELFF. The CDR3 DNA follows: TGTGCCAGCAGCTTAGCGAGGACCGCGAACACCGGGGAGCTGTTTTTT.

The chain employs TRBV7-9 and TRBJ2-1, with D hard to call. V lost 5 bases to trimming and J lost 0 bases, with 8 bases between them. Germline-derived CDR1 and CDR2 are SEHNR and FQNEAQ (reference sequence). This CDR3 has 14 residues. The CDR3 DNA follows: TGTGCCAGCAGCCAGGTACCCTCCTACAATGAGCAGTTCTTC. Encoded protein: CASSQVPSYNEQFF.

In this sample, this clonotype turned up a few times. The chain employs TRBV20-1 and TRBJ2-7; TRBD2 agrees at 7 bases. Germline lookup yields CDR1 DFQATT and CDR2 SNEGSKA (reference sequence). Losses at the gene ends were 2 bases for V and 7 bases for J; bases not matched to a gene: 11. This CDR3 contains 14 residues. CDR3 in DNA: TGCAGTGCTAGAACCGGCGGGAGTATAGGTGAGCAGTACTTC. The encoded protein is CSARTGGSIGEQYF.

This clonotype was seen many times. The DNA for the CDR3 is TGTGCCAGCAGCTTACGCGCGGTTCAGGGAGCATACGAGCAGTACTTC. The encoded protein is CASSLRAVQGAYEQYF. The chain links TRBV7-2 to TRBJ2-7, with D perhaps TRBD1 or TRBD2 (5 bases each). Between the trimmed V and J ends, which lost 2 bases and 4 bases, there was a span of 18 bases. The germline CDR1 and CDR2 sequences are SGHTA and FQGNSA. The CDR3 is 16 residues long.

V gene TRBV7-2 combines with J gene TRBJ2-7, with a weak D call TRBD1 (6 bases). There are 15 residues in the CDR3. The V end was cut by 0 bases, the J end by 3 bases, with 12 bases between. Germline V gene sequence: CDR1 SGHTA, CDR2 FQGNSA. CDR3 sequence: CASSLAPDRYYEQYF. In DNA, the CDR3 is TGTGCCAGCAGCTTAGCGCCGGACAGATACTACGAGCAGTACTTC. Combining the CDR3 with reference TRBV7-2 and TRBJ2-7 gives the whole variable domain GAGVSQSPSNKVTEKGKDVELRCDPISGHTALYWYRQSLGQGLEFLIYFQGNSAPDKSGLPSDRFSAERTGGSVSTLTIQRTQQEDSAVYLCASSLAPDRYYEQYFGPGTRLTVT.

The chain combines TRBV29-1 with TRBJ2-6; D ambiguous. CDR3 length: 15 residues. Germline values: CDR1 SQVTM, CDR2 ANQGSEA. The V and J ends lost 2 bases and 0 bases respectively, with 8 bases between them. The CDR3 region has the DNA TGCAGCGTTGAATTGGGGAACTCTGGGGCCAACGTCCTGACTTTC. As protein: CSVELGNSGANVLTF. The variable domain in full, completed from reference TRBV29-1 and TRBJ2-6, reads SAVISQKPSRDICQRGTSLTIQCQVDSQVTMMFWYRQQPGQSLTLIATANQGSEATYESGFVIDKFPISRPNLTFSTLTVSNMSPEDSSIYLCSVELGNSGANVLTFGAGSRLTVL.

V gene TRBV20-1 combines with J gene TRBJ2-1, with TRBD2 matching 13 bases. Germline-derived CDR1 and CDR2 are DFQATT and SNEGSKA (reference sequence). The V and J ends lost 1 base and 7 bases, in that order; junction bases with no gene match: 4. This CDR3 spans 15 amino acids. The CDR3: CSARVGGLAGNEQFF. The CDR3 nucleotides are TGCAGTGCTAGAGTTGGGGGACTAGCGGGAAATGAGCAGTTCTTC.

This rearrangement joins TRBV7-8 to TRBJ2-1; no firm D call. This CDR3 region has 12 residues. Germline V gives CDR1 SGHVS, CDR2 FQNEAQ. Trimming shortened V by 1 base and J by 9 bases, and 7 bases separated the two germline ends. The DNA for the CDR3 is TGTGCCAGCAGCTTAGACTTCTTTGAGCAGTTCTTC. Its translation is CASSLDFFEQFF.

This clonotype has only a few counts. V is TRBV24-1 and J is TRBJ2-3; D is possibly TRBD1 (6 bases). Germline V gene sequence: CDR1 KGHDR, CDR2 SFDVKD. This CDR3 has 18 residues. V was cut by 2 bases and J by 3 bases, with 20 bases left in between. For the CDR3, the DNA is TGTGCCACCAGTGATTCCTTGAGATCAGGGGTGTGGACAGATACGCAGTATTTT. Its protein product is CATSDSLRSGVWTDTQYF.

This clonotype has a handful of counts. The CDR3 coding sequence is TGTGCCAGCAGCTCCCGGACAGGCCAGTGGGAGACCCAGTACTTC. This sequence encodes CASSSRTGQWETQYF. V usage is TRBV7-2 and J usage is TRBJ2-5, with TRBD1 identical over 7 bases. Germline V gene sequence: CDR1 SGHTA, CDR2 FQGNSA. J lost 5 bases, V lost 4 bases, and 10 bases had no gene match. CDR3 length: 15 residues.

This clonotype appeared a few times. The chain's CDR3 is CAWSATDTQYF. DNA for the CDR3: TGTGCCTGGAGTGCCACAGATACGCAGTATTTT. V is TRBV30 and J is TRBJ2-3; no definite D call. Germline CDR1 and CDR2: GTSNPN and SVGIG (reference sequence). The CDR3 sequence is 11 residues long. V dropped 1 base and J dropped 2 bases, with 1 base sitting between them.

This clonotype was seen a few times. The DNA of the CDR3 is TGTGCCACCAGTGGGTTAGCGGGGAGAGGAGATACGCAGTATTTT. It yields the protein CATSGLAGRGDTQYF. The chain couples TRBV24-1 to TRBJ2-3; TRBD2 aligns across 8 bases. Germline V gene lookup returns CDR1 KGHDR and CDR2 SFDVKD. Trimming removed 5 bases from V and 5 bases from J; junction bases left unmatched: 8. There are 15 residues in the CDR3.

The chain carries TRBV6-2 or TRBV6-3 and TRBJ1-2, with a possible D match to TRBD1 (5 bases). The length of the CDR3 is 11 residues. The germline V gene encodes CDR1 MNHEY and CDR2 SVGEGT. The V and J ends lost 6 bases and 8 bases respectively, with 10 bases between them. The CDR3 bases are TGTGCCAGCAGACAAGGGGAGGGCTACACCTTC. Translating gives CASRQGEGYTF.

This CDR3 reads CASSFMMNTEAFF. For the CDR3, the DNA is TGTGCCAGCAGCTTTATGATGAACACTGAAGCTTTCTTT. This chain links TRBV7-8 with TRBJ1-1; D gene ambiguous. CDR1 and CDR2 (germline): SGHVS, FQNEAQ. This CDR3 is built from 13 residues. Trimming shortened V by 3 bases and J by 0 bases, and 5 bases separated the two germline ends.

The table lists this clonotype with a few counts. The chain is built from TRBV5-1 and TRBJ1-1, with TRBD1 as a possible D gene (5 bases). Between the trimmed V and J ends, which lost 5 bases and 0 bases, there was a span of 17 bases. Germline V lookup: CDR1 SGHRS, CDR2 YFSETQ. The CDR3 has 16 residues. The CDR3 DNA is TGCGCCAGCAGGGCTAGTGTGGGGCCCCTGAACACTGAAGCTTTCTTT. As protein: CASRASVGPLNTEAFF.

The rearrangement links TRBV29-1 to TRBJ1-1; D uncertain. V shed 5 bases and J shed 0 bases, with 7 bases lying between them. This CDR3 comprises 12 residues. Germline-derived CDR1 and CDR2 are SQVTM and ANQGSEA. The CDR3 sequence is CSVSSLNTEAFF. As DNA, the CDR3 is TGCAGCGTTTCTTCATTGAACACTGAAGCTTTCTTT. The variable domain in full, with the rest retrieved from reference TRBV29-1 and TRBJ1-1, is SAVISQKPSRDICQRGTSLTIQCQVDSQVTMMFWYRQQPGQSLTLIATANQGSEATYESGFVIDKFPISRPNLTFSTLTVSNMSPEDSSIYLCSVSSLNTEAFFGQGTRLTVV.

In its sample, this clonotype was seen once. The V and J genes are TRBV12-3 or TRBV12-4 and TRBJ1-2; maybe TRBD1 (6 bases). The CDR3 contains 15 residues. V gave up 5 bases and J gave up 2 bases, with 15 bases separating them. The CDR3 spells CASSGTGRGNYGYTF. The DNA for the CDR3 is TGTGCCAGCAGTGGAACAGGGAGGGGAAACTATGGCTACACCTTC.

The rearrangement joins TRBV6-1 to TRBJ2-2; D is ambiguous. V was pared by 9 bases and J by 4 bases, with 12 bases between. The CDR3 consists of 13 residues. Looked up from germline, CDR1 is MNHNS and CDR2 is SASEGT. CDR3 DNA sequence: TGTGCCAGTACCCCCACCAGCACCGGGGAGCTGTTTTTT. Residues: CASTPTSTGELFF.

The V gene is TRBV5-5, the J gene TRBJ2-2, with D possibly matching TRBD1 (6 bases). Trimming removed 3 bases at V and 1 base at J, with 10 bases between. The CDR3 sequence is 15 residues long. Germline V gives CDR1 SGHKS, CDR2 YYEKEE (reference sequence). CDR3 sequence reads: CASSSMTGNTGELFF. DNA of the CDR3: TGTGCCAGCAGCTCTATGACAGGGAACACCGGGGAGCTGTTTTTT.